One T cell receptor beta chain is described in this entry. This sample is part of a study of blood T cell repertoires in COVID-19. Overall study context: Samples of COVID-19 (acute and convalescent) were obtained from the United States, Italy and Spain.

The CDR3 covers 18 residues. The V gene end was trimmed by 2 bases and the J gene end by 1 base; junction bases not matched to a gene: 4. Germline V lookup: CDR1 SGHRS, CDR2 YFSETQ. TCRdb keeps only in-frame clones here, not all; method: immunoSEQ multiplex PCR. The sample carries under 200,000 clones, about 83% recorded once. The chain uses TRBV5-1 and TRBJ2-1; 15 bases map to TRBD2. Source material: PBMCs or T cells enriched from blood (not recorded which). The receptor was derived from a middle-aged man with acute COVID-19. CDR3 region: CASSLGTSGRWSYNEQFF. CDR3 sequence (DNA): TGCGCCAGCAGCTTAGGGACTAGCGGGAGGTGGTCCTACAATGAGCAGTTCTTC.